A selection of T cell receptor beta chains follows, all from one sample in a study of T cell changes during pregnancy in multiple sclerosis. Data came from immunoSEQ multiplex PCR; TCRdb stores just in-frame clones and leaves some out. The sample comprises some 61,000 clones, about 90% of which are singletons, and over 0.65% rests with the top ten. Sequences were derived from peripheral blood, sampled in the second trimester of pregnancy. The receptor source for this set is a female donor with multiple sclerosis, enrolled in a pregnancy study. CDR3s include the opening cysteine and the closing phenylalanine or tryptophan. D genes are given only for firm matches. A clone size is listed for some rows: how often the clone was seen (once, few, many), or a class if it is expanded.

TGTGCCACCAGCAGAGTACCGGGGGGGTATGGCTACACCTTC | CATSRVPGGYGYTF | TRBJ1-2 | - | - | TRBV15
TGTGCCAGCAAGGAGACAGTCCATTTCAATCAGCCCCAGCATTTT | CASKETVHFNQPQHF | TRBJ1-5 | - | - | TRBV28
TGTGCCAGCAGCGGCCCCGGGACAGGGTCCCACGAGCAGTACTTC | CASSGPGTGSHEQYF | TRBJ2-7 | TRBD1 | - | TRBV7-2
TGTGCCAGCAGTTTATCGATGTGGGGCCGGGGCAATCAGCCCCAGCATTTT | CASSLSMWGRGNQPQHF | TRBJ1-5 | - | - | TRBV27
TGTGCCAGCAGTAAGGACAGGGCAGATACGCAGTATTTT | CASSKDRADTQYF | TRBJ2-3 | TRBD1 | - | TRBV2
TGTGCCAGCAGCTTAATGAAGGGGATCGGTAATCAGCCCCAGCATTTT | CASSLMKGIGNQPQHF | TRBJ1-5 | - | - | TRBV5-6
TGTGCCATCAGGACAGGGGGAGGCCTCCACTTT | CAIRTGGGLHF | TRBJ1-6 | TRBD1 | - | TRBV10-3
TGTGCCACCAGTAAGCCCGGACAGGCGTTTGGCGAGCAGTACTTC | CATSKPGQAFGEQYF | TRBJ2-7 | TRBD1 | - | TRBV15
TGTGCCAGCTCACGGGCAGGGGGCTACGAGCAGTACTTC | CASSRAGGYEQYF | TRBJ2-7 | TRBD1 | - | TRBV18
TGTGCCAGCAGCGGGGACAGGGTTGGCTATGGCTACACCTTC | CASSGDRVGYGYTF | TRBJ1-2 | TRBD1 | - | TRBV7-9
TGTGCCAGCAGCTTAGGGGGGAGGAGCTCCTACAATGAGCAGTTCTTC | CASSLGGRSSYNEQFF | TRBJ2-1 | - | - | TRBV13
TGTGCCAGCAGCTCCCTACTAGCGGGGGGGCCGGCAGATACGCAGTATTTT | CASSSLLAGGPADTQYF | TRBJ2-3 | TRBD2 | - | TRBV7-8
TGTGCCAGCAGCCCGCCTAAAAGCTCCTACGAGCAGTACTTC | CASSPPKSSYEQYF | TRBJ2-7 | - | - | TRBV7-2
TGTGCCTGGTCCGGGACAGGGTGGGAAAAACTGTTTTTT | CAWSGTGWEKLFF | TRBJ1-4 | TRBD1 | - | TRBV30
TGTGCCAGCAGCCCGAGCGGGGGTTCACCCCTCCACTTT | CASSPSGGSPLHF | TRBJ1-6 | - | - | TRBV7-9
TGCGCCAGCAGCCAAACACTAGCGGGGGGTTACAATGAGCAGTTCTTC | CASSQTLAGGYNEQFF | TRBJ2-1 | TRBD2 | - | TRBV5-1
TGTGCCAGCAGTGAGGGGACATGCACAGATACGCAGTATTTT | CASSEGTCTDTQYF | TRBJ2-3 | - | - | TRBV2
TGTGCCAGCAGCTTCAGCGGGGGAAAGCAAGAGACCCAGTACTTC | CASSFSGGKQETQYF | TRBJ2-5 | TRBD2 | - | TRBV7-6
TGTGCCAGCTCACCACTTGAGGGGGCGGAATATGGCTACACCTTC | CASSPLEGAEYGYTF | TRBJ1-2 | TRBD1 | - | TRBV18
TGCGCCAGCAGCCAAGACCGAGGATCACCCCTCCACTTT | CASSQDRGSPLHF | TRBJ1-6 | - | - | TRBV4-1
TGCGCCAGCAGCCAAACGTCAGGCCAGACCGGGGAGCTGTTTTTT | CASSQTSGQTGELFF | TRBJ2-2 | - | - | TRBV4-3
TGTGCCAGCAGTTACTCGACGAGGGACGAGCAGTACTTC | CASSYSTRDEQYF | TRBJ2-7 | - | - | TRBV6-6
TGTGCCAGCATGTTGATAGCGGGGGGCCCTTTCTACGAGCAGTACTTC | CASMLIAGGPFYEQYF | TRBJ2-7 | TRBD2 | - | TRBV27
TGTGCCAGCTCCACAATTGGACAGGGTGAATCCGAGCAGTACTTC | CASSTIGQGESEQYF | TRBJ2-7 | TRBD1 | - | TRBV18
TGTGCCAGCAGAATGGCAGGGGGAACCTACGAGCAGTACTTC | CASRMAGGTYEQYF | TRBJ2-7 | TRBD1 | once | TRBV7-9
TGTGCCAGCAGCGCTACGTATACGCAGTATTTT | CASSATYTQYF | TRBJ2-3 | - | - | TRBV9
TGCAGCGGCTCAGGGATCGGACATGGCTACACCTTC | CSGSGIGHGYTF | TRBJ1-2 | - | - | TRBV29-1
TGTGCCAGCAGCCAACCGGGCAGGGGTCGGAACACTGAAGCTTTCTTT | CASSQPGRGRNTEAFF | TRBJ1-1 | - | - | TRBV14
TGTGCCAGCAGCCAAGAAAGCAGGGGTTACACCATATATTTT | CASSQESRGYTIYF | TRBJ1-3 | - | - | TRBV4-2
TGTGCCAGCAGCCCCGGCGGTGGTTACGAGCAGTACTTC | CASSPGGGYEQYF | TRBJ2-7 | - | - | TRBV5-6
TGTGCCAGCAGGGCCCAGGGGGAATATGGCTACACCTTC | CASRAQGEYGYTF | TRBJ1-2 | TRBD1 | - | TRBV9